This T cell receptor (beta chain) was recorded in a study of blood T cell repertoires in COVID-19. Under the authors' procedure: Estimation of nucleated cell counts was performed using reference gene primer amplification. Produced via immunoSEQ multiplex PCR; TCRdb's table is partial and in-frame only. V and J calls and clone size are copied from that table; D and trimming were computed from the DNA. The profile covers around 300,000 clones, with around 89% appearing a single time and over 3.5% taken by the ten largest. CDR1 is SQVTM, CDR2 ANQGSEA, per germline. This CDR3 region has 15 residues. The ends lost 0 bases at V and 3 bases at J; junction bases unmatched: 1. Ages ranged from about 18 to 89 years, with residence in around 24 US areas. Grouping used clinical history reported by participants in a survey and questionnaire.

This chain links TRBV29-1 with TRBJ2-7, with TRBD2 matching over 14 bases. The sequence was collected from a woman aged 18-35 years with acute COVID-19. Sequencing was performed on PBMCs or T cells enriched from blood (not recorded which). CDR3 in amino acids: CSVEEGTSGSYEQYF. DNA of the CDR3: TGCAGCGTTGAAGAAGGGACTAGCGGGAGCTACGAGCAGTACTTC.